The 8 T cell receptor beta chains presented below share a single source sample, sequenced in a study of response to subunit inactivated influenza vaccine. From the RT-PCR reads, TCRdb called clonotypes with MiXCR, one entry per CDR3 protein. The sample has 500,000 to 600,000 distinct CDR3 sequences, 10% to 15% seen once. Sequencing used PBMCs from blood, obtained on the day of vaccination. Receptors originate from a man aged 50-59 years who received an inactivated influenza vaccine.

This sequence joins TRBV7-9 and TRBJ1-6, with D perhaps matching TRBD1 (5 bases). The length of the CDR3 is 14 residues. Between the trimmed V and J ends, which lost 4 bases and 6 bases, there was a span of 10 bases. The germline gives CDR1 SEHNR, CDR2 FQNEAQ (reference sequence). CDR3 in amino acids: CASSWRQGNSPLHF. The CDR3 coding sequence is TGTGCCAGCAGCTGGCGCCAGGGTAATTCACCCCTCCACTTT.

This clonotype turned up a few times. The chain combines TRBV14 with TRBJ2-7; possible D gene TRBD2, 5 bases. This CDR3 contains 15 residues. Germline V gene lookup returns CDR1 SGHDN and CDR2 FVKESK. Trimming removed 1 base from V and 4 bases from J, with 14 bases in between. The CDR3 DNA reads as TGTGCCAGCAGCCAAGGTACCGGGGTGTTTTACGAGCAGTACTTC. Translation gives CASSQGTGVFYEQYF.

This chain joins TRBV27 and TRBJ2-3; D is ambiguous. CDR1 and CDR2 from the germline V gene are MNHEY and SMNVEV (reference sequence). V was trimmed by 2 bases and J by 7 bases, leaving 16 bases between them. This CDR3 spans 15 amino acids. CDR3 bases: TGTGCCAGCAGTTTAGAGCCCCGAGGTCAGAATACGCAGTATTTT. It is translated as CASSLEPRGQNTQYF.

This clonotype was detected ten times or more. The J gene is TRBJ2-5, the V gene TRBV20-1, with TRBD1 matching over 9 bases. In germline, CDR1 is DFQATT, CDR2 SNEGSKA (reference sequence). Trimming cost V 0 bases and J 5 bases; bases outside gene matches: 10. This CDR3 is built from 16 residues. CDR3 sequence reads: CSARDLRDRAWETQYF. DNA of the CDR3: TGCAGTGCTAGAGACCTCCGGGACAGGGCCTGGGAGACCCAGTACTTC.

The chain has TRBV4-2 and TRBJ2-1; D is perhaps TRBD2 (6 bases). This CDR3 spans 16 amino acids. V shed 3 bases and J shed 4 bases, with 16 bases lying between them. The germline gives CDR1 LGHNA, CDR2 YNFKEQ. For the CDR3, the DNA is TGTGCCAGCAGCCAGGAACCCGGGACTTCATACAATGAGCAGTTCTTC. It yields the protein CASSQEPGTSYNEQFF.

This chain uses TRBV18 with TRBJ2-3, with 9 positions matching TRBD1. V gave up 0 bases and J gave up 8 bases; unmatched junction bases: 6. Germline-derived CDR1 and CDR2 are KGHSH and LQKENI. CDR3 length: 15 residues. CDR3 loop: CASSPPTGGGGTQYF. The DNA for the CDR3 is TGTGCCAGCTCACCACCCACAGGGGGCGGCGGTACGCAGTATTTT.

The chain is built from TRBV7-9 and TRBJ1-3; 7 bases align to TRBD1. V trimming: 1 base; J trimming: 5 bases; junction bases outside the gene matches: 2. Germline CDR1 reads SEHNR; CDR2 reads FQNEAQ (reference sequence). The CDR3 has 14 residues. This CDR3 reads CASSLGGQRNTIYF. As DNA, the CDR3 is TGTGCCAGCAGCTTAGGGGGACAGAGAAACACCATATATTTT.

The CDR3 region has the DNA TGTGCCAGCAGCCCTTCATCGGGGAACACCGGGGAGCTGTTTTTT. Its protein product is CASSPSSGNTGELFF. V and J are TRBV7-9 and TRBJ2-2; D remains unclear. V lost 5 bases and J lost 1, with 11 bases in between. The length of the CDR3 is 15 residues. In germline, CDR1 is SEHNR, CDR2 FQNEAQ (reference sequence).